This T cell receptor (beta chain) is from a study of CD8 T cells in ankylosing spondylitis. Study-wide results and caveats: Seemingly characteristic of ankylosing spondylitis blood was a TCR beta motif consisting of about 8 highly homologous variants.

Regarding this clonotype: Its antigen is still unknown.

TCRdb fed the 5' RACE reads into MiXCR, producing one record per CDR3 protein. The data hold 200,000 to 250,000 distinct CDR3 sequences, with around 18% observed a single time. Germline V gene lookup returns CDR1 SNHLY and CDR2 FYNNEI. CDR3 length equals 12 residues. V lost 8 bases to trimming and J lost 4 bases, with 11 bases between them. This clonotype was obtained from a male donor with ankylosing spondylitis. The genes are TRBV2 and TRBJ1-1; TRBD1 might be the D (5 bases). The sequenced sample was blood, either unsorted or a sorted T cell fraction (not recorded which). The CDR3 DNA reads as TGTGCCAGCGCGGACGGGGGCACTGAAGCTTTCTTT. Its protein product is CASADGGTEAFF.